The T cell receptor beta chain under discussion was sequenced for a study of T cell repertoires in cytomegalovirus infection. Study outcomes and limitations: The cumulative frequency of public TCR beta families distinguished individuals who carried CMV together with the relevant HLA.

TCRdb fed the reads into MiXCR, producing one record per CDR3 protein. The sample holds approximately 89,000 distinct CDR3 sequences; over 25% are singletons and the top ten take over 60%. The V and J ends lost 7 bases and 6 bases, in that order; junction bases with no gene match: 8. CDR3 length: 13 amino acids. Ten or more counts support this clonotype. The target antigen is unknown. This sequence originates from a human donor in good health (CMV status not recorded). Some clones in this sample may be carry-over from other donors' samples. The source was CD8+ T cells from cultured PBMCs, collected from culture after CMV antigen stimulation. J is TRBJ2-5 and V is TRBV12-3 or TRBV12-4, with 7 bases lining up with TRBD1. In DNA, the CDR3 is TGTGCCAGCACCCTGACAGGGACCCAGACCCAGTACTTC. It yields the protein CASTLTGTQTQYF.